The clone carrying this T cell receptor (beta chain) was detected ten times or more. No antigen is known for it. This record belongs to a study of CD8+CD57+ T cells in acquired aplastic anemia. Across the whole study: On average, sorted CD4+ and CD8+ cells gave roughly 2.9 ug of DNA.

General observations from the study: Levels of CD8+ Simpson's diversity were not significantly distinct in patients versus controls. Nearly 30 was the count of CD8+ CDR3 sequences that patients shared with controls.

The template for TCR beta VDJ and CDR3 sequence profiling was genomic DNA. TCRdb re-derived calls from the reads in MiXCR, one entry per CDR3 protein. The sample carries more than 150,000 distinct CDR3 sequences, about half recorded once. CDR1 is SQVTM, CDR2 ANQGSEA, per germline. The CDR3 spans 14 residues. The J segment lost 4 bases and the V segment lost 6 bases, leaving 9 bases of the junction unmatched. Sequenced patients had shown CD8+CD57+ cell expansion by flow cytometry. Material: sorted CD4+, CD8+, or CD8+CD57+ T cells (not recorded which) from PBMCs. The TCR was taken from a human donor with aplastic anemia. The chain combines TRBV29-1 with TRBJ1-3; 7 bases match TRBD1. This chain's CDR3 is CSVRLWTGGNTIYF. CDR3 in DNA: TGCAGCGTAAGATTATGGACAGGAGGAAACACCATATATTTT. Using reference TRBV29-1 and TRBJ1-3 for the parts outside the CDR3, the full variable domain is SAVISQKPSRDICQRGTSLTIQCQVDSQVTMMFWYRQQPGQSLTLIATANQGSEATYESGFVIDKFPISRPNLTFSTLTVSNMSPEDSSIYLCSVRLWTGGNTIYFGEGSWLTVV.